This passage covers 15 T cell receptor beta chains from one sample sequenced in a study of shared clonotypes between healthy human individuals. Measured with immunoSEQ multiplex PCR; TCRdb has only the in-frame clones, and not every one. The profile shows approximately 500,000 clones, 96% of them singletons. The sequenced material came from naive CD4+ T cells sorted from blood. Subset defined: CD45RA+ positively selected. These receptors were obtained from a woman in her 30s in good health.

This chain joins TRBV5-4 and TRBJ2-5; 10 positions match TRBD1. Trimming at V came to 0 bases and at J to 5 bases, leaving 4 bases not matched to a gene. Germline V gene sequence: CDR1 SGHNT, CDR2 YYREEE (reference sequence). The CDR3 spans 15 residues. As DNA, the CDR3 is TGTGCCAGCAGCTTGGGGGGACAGGGGTCGGAGACCCAGTACTTC. This translates into CASSLGGQGSETQYF.

The V call is TRBV6-4, the J call TRBJ1-2, with a weak D call TRBD1 (5 bases). Germline V gene lookup returns CDR1 MRHNA and CDR2 SNTAGT. V was cut by 3 bases and J by 6 bases, with 11 bases left in between. The CDR3 extends over 13 amino acids. The CDR3 here is CASSDSGSHGYTF. The CDR3 DNA reads TGTGCCAGCAGTGATTCAGGGAGCCATGGCTACACCTTC.

The chain combines TRBV27 with TRBJ2-7; 8 bases fit TRBD1. The CDR3 is made up of 14 amino acids. V shed 3 bases and J 3 bases; nucleotides not matched to a gene: 4. Germline assignment: CDR1 MNHEY and CDR2 SMNVEV (reference sequence). Here the CDR3 reads CASSLSTGVYEQYF. CDR3 bases: TGTGCCAGCAGTTTGTCGACAGGGGTCTACGAGCAGTACTTC.

CDR3 loop: CASSQQNEQFF. The CDR3 DNA sequence: TGCGCCAGCAGCCAACAGAATGAGCAGTTCTTC. The rearrangement links TRBV5-1 to TRBJ2-1; D gene ambiguous. Germline CDR1 and CDR2: SGHRS and YFSETQ. V was cut by 4 bases and J by 7 bases, with 6 bases left in between. The CDR3 totals 11 residues.

A single count supports this clone. The V and J genes are TRBV28 and TRBJ1-4; the match to TRBD1 covers 7 bases. The ends lost 10 bases at V and 6 bases at J; junction bases unmatched: 14. The CDR3 covers 15 residues. From germline, CDR1 is MDHEN and CDR2 SYDVKM. The CDR3 reads CATSPRGQGDEKLFF. The CDR3 DNA reads as TGTGCCACTTCCCCGAGAGGCCAGGGGGATGAAAAACTGTTTTTT.

CDR3 DNA: TGTGCCAGCAGTTTGTACTGGGCGGACCCTACCTACGAGCAGTACTTC. Translating gives CASSLYWADPTYEQYF. The J gene is TRBJ2-7, the V gene TRBV28, with D unclear. The germline V and J ends were trimmed by 3 bases and 2 bases, with 17 bases remaining between them. Germline lookup yields CDR1 MDHEN and CDR2 SYDVKM. The CDR3 totals 16 residues.

The chain combines TRBV28 with TRBJ2-3; 9 nucleotides agree with TRBD1. This CDR3 is 15 amino acids long. The junction had 5 bases not matched to a gene; V was cut back by 6 bases and J by 1 base. The germline CDR1 and CDR2 sequences are MDHEN and SYDVKM. CDR3 nucleotides: TGTGCCAGCAGGGGGACAGGGAGACGCACAGATACGCAGTATTTT. Protein sequence: CASRGTGRRTDTQYF.

This clone occurred once. The CDR3 nucleotides are TGTGCCAGCGGATCTGGGGCCAACGTCCTGACTTTC. Translating gives CASGSGANVLTF. The J gene is TRBJ2-6, the V gene TRBV28; D is uncertain. Germline CDR1 reads MDHEN; CDR2 reads SYDVKM. There are 12 residues in the CDR3. Trimming took off 8 bases at V and 1 base at J, with 3 bases between the two ends.

The V and J genes are TRBV28 and TRBJ2-5, with D possibly TRBD1 on 6 matching bases. The ends were cut back, 6 bases at V and 1 base at J, with 18 bases in the middle. The CDR3 extends over 16 amino acids. Germline CDR1 MDHEN, CDR2 SYDVKM. In DNA form, the CDR3 reads TGTGCCAGCAGCCAAGGGGGTAGGACCACCCAAGAGACCCAGTACTTC. The encoded protein is CASSQGGRTTQETQYF.

The CDR3 sequence is CAWSSVTEAFF. CDR3 in DNA: TGTGCCTGGAGCTCGGTCACTGAAGCTTTCTTT. The chain combines TRBV30 with TRBJ1-1; D remains ambiguous. The CDR3 has 11 amino acids. CDR1 and CDR2 from the germline V gene are GTSNPN and SVGIG (reference sequence). Trimming pared 3 bases from V and 4 bases from J, leaving 6 bases between.

This chain uses TRBV5-1 with TRBJ1-4; D gene uncertain. Between the trimmed V and J ends, which lost 1 base and 6 bases, there was a span of 22 bases. The germline gives CDR1 SGHRS, CDR2 YFSETQ. The CDR3 is made up of 18 amino acids. CDR3 DNA sequence: TGCGCCAGCAGCTTGAAGGTGGCAGGACCCGACCCCCATGAAAAACTGTTTTTT. Its protein is CASSLKVAGPDPHEKLFF. The variable domain in full, completed from reference TRBV5-1 and TRBJ1-4, reads KAGVTQTPRYLIKTRGQQVTLSCSPISGHRSVSWYQQTPGQGLQFLFEYFSETQRNKGNFPGRFSGRQFSNSRSEMNVSTLELGDSALYLCASSLKVAGPDPHEKLFFGSGTQLSVL.

The rearrangement uses TRBV21-1 and TRBJ2-1; the table calls TRBD2, which could not be checked here. TRBV21-1 is an annotated pseudogene. The CDR3 length is 16 residues. DNA of the CDR3: TGTGCCAGCAGCAAAGTACGGCTAGCGGAGTACAATGAGCAGTTCTTC. The encoded protein is CASSKVRLAEYNEQFF.

The chain is built from TRBV10-3 and TRBJ1-5; 10 bases line up with TRBD1. CDR1 is ENHRY and CDR2 is SYGVKD in the germline V gene. The CDR3 covers 15 residues. J gave up 3 bases and V 4 bases, and 3 bases lay outside the gene matches. The CDR3 is CAISGDRGYNQPQHF. CDR3 nucleotides: TGTGCCATCAGTGGGGACAGGGGATACAATCAGCCCCAGCATTTT.

The chain joins TRBV9 to TRBJ2-2; D may be TRBD2 (6 bases). Looked up from germline, CDR1 is SGDLS and CDR2 is YYNGEE. This CDR3 comprises 15 residues. V was trimmed by 4 bases and J by 1 base, leaving 11 bases between them. CDR3 DNA sequence: TGTGCCAGCAGCAAACTGGGGGGGAACACCGGGGAGCTGTTTTTT. It is translated as CASSKLGGNTGELFF.

This chain connects TRBV4-2 to TRBJ1-4, with TRBD1 matching 7 bases. This CDR3 contains 18 residues. Germline trimming cut 0 bases from V and 4 bases from J; bases unmatched to any gene: 11. Germline V gives CDR1 LGHNA, CDR2 YNFKEQ. Here the CDR3 DNA reads TGTGCCAGCAGCCAAGATCGTGGTATAGGGACAGTTAATGAAAAACTGTTTTTT. This translates into CASSQDRGIGTVNEKLFF.